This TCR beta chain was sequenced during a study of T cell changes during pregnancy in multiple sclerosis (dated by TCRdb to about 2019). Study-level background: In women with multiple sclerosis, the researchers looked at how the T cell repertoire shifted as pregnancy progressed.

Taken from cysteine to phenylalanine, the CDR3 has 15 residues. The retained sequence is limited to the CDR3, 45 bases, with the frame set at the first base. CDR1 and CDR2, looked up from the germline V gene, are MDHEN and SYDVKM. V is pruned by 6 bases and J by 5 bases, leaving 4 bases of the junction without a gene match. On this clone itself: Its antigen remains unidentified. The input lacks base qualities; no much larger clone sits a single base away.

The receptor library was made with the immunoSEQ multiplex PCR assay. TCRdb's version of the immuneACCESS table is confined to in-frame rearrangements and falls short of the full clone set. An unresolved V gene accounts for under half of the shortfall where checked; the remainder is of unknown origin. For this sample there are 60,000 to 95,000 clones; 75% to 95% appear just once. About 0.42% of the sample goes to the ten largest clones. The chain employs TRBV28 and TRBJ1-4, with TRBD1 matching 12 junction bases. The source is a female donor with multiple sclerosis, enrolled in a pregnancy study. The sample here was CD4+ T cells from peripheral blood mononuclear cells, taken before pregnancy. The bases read TGTGCCAGCAGCCAAGGGACAGGGGGCAATGAAAAACTGTTTTTT. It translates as CASSQGTGGNEKLFF.